Listed below are T cell receptor beta chains from one sample, sequenced in a study of Ad26.COV2.S vaccination and SARS-CoV-2 variants. Sequenced by immunoSEQ multiplex PCR; TCRdb stores in-frame clones only, minus some. The table records 430,000 or so clones, 80% to 95% of them present only once. Sequenced material: peripheral blood, taken in a trial of Ad26.COV2.S vaccine versus placebo. These receptor sequences come from a person aged 18-60 years who received the Ad26.COV2.S COVID-19 vaccine or a placebo. The CDR3 runs from the conserved cysteine through the conserved F or W. A D gene is named only where the DNA matches it firmly. Some rows mark clone size as missing; the rest say once, few, many or name a class of expanded clone.

abundance: NA; j_gene: TRBJ1-5; v_gene: TRBV27; d_gene: NA; CDR3nt: TGTGCCAGCAGTTTACAGGGCTATAGCAATCAGCCCCAGCATTTT; CDR3aa: CASSLQGYSNQPQHF
abundance: NA; j_gene: TRBJ1-1; v_gene: TRBV7-9; d_gene: TRBD1; CDR3nt: TGTGCCAGCAGCTTAGCCAGGGGGCAAATGAACACTGAAGCTTTCTTT; CDR3aa: CASSLARGQMNTEAFF
abundance: NA; j_gene: TRBJ1-5; v_gene: TRBV30; d_gene: NA; CDR3nt: TGTGCCTTCAGAATGACAACGAATCAGCCCCAGCATTTT; CDR3aa: CAFRMTTNQPQHF
abundance: NA; j_gene: TRBJ2-2; v_gene: TRBV9; d_gene: NA; CDR3nt: TGTGCCAGCAGCGCGGACAGGATGTCGGGGGACACCGGGGAGCTGTTTTTT; CDR3aa: CASSADRMSGDTGELFF
abundance: once; j_gene: TRBJ2-5; v_gene: TRBV10-2; d_gene: NA; CDR3nt: TGCGCCAGCGCCCGGGGCGTCCAAGAGACCCAGTACTTC; CDR3aa: CASARGVQETQYF
abundance: NA; j_gene: TRBJ2-2; v_gene: TRBV6-1; d_gene: TRBD2; CDR3nt: TGTGCCAGCAGTGAAAGATCGTTGGGAGCGGGAAGCAGAACCGGGGAGCTGTTTTTT; CDR3aa: CASSERSLGAGSRTGELFF
abundance: once; j_gene: TRBJ2-1; v_gene: TRBV7-2; d_gene: NA; CDR3nt: TGTGCCAGCAGCTTAGGGGCTTCGGTCAATGAGCAGTTCTTC; CDR3aa: CASSLGASVNEQFF
abundance: NA; j_gene: TRBJ1-2; v_gene: TRBV30; d_gene: NA; CDR3nt: TGTGCCTGGGAGACTTACCCTAACTATGGCTACACCTTC; CDR3aa: CAWETYPNYGYTF
abundance: NA; j_gene: TRBJ2-1; v_gene: TRBV28; d_gene: NA; CDR3nt: TGTGCCAGCAGCACTCCTTCTGGTTACAATGAGCAGTTCTTC; CDR3aa: CASSTPSGYNEQFF
abundance: NA; j_gene: TRBJ1-1; v_gene: TRBV18; d_gene: NA; CDR3nt: TGTGCCAGCTCACCTGACAGGATGGGGCTAAACACTGAAGCTTTCTTT; CDR3aa: CASSPDRMGLNTEAFF
abundance: NA; j_gene: TRBJ1-2; v_gene: TRBV6-2/TRBV6-3; d_gene: NA; CDR3nt: TGTGCCAGCAGTTCGCCCGCCCTCCCTGGGCGGAATGGCTACACCTTC; CDR3aa: CASSSPALPGRNGYTF
abundance: once; j_gene: TRBJ1-6; v_gene: TRBV30; d_gene: TRBD1; CDR3nt: TGTGCCTGGAGTGTTGGGGACAGGGGTTCACCCCTCCACTTT; CDR3aa: CAWSVGDRGSPLHF
abundance: NA; j_gene: TRBJ2-2; v_gene: TRBV11-2; d_gene: NA; CDR3nt: TGTGCCAGCAGCTTAGTAGGCGGGCCGAACACCGGGGAGCTGTTTTTT; CDR3aa: CASSLVGGPNTGELFF
abundance: NA; j_gene: TRBJ1-6; v_gene: TRBV12-3/TRBV12-4; d_gene: NA; CDR3nt: TGTGCCAGCAGGGTGGGGAATTCACCCCTCCACTTT; CDR3aa: CASRVGNSPLHF
abundance: NA; j_gene: TRBJ1-5; v_gene: TRBV27; d_gene: NA; CDR3nt: TGTGCCAGCAGTCGGGCGTTTTGGAATCAGCCCCAGCATTTT; CDR3aa: CASSRAFWNQPQHF
abundance: NA; j_gene: TRBJ1-4; v_gene: TRBV10-3; d_gene: TRBD1; CDR3nt: TGTGCCATCAGTGAACGGGACAGTGGTGAAAAACTGTTTTTT; CDR3aa: CAISERDSGEKLFF
abundance: NA; j_gene: TRBJ2-1; v_gene: TRBV3-1/TRBV3-2; d_gene: NA; CDR3nt: TGTGCCAGCAGCATAGGGACGTCGACCTACAATGAGCAGTTCTTC; CDR3aa: CASSIGTSTYNEQFF
abundance: NA; j_gene: TRBJ2-1; v_gene: TRBV21-1; d_gene: NA; CDR3nt: TGTGCCTGCTCTCGGCGGGAGGTAACCTACAATGAGCAGTTCTTC; CDR3aa: CACSRREVTYNEQFF
abundance: NA; j_gene: TRBJ2-7; v_gene: TRBV9; d_gene: NA; CDR3nt: TGTGCCAGCAGCGTAGCTATTTCAGGGAGTAGCTACGAGCAGTACTTC; CDR3aa: CASSVAISGSSYEQYF
abundance: NA; j_gene: TRBJ2-1; v_gene: TRBV27; d_gene: NA; CDR3nt: TGTGCCAGCAGTAGCCGACCGCTTGGCAATGAGCAGTTCTTC; CDR3aa: CASSSRPLGNEQFF
abundance: NA; j_gene: TRBJ2-3; v_gene: TRBV9; d_gene: NA; CDR3nt: TGTGCCAGCAGCGTAGTAGGATGGAGCACAGATACGCAGTATTTT; CDR3aa: CASSVVGWSTDTQYF
abundance: NA; j_gene: TRBJ2-1; v_gene: TRBV7-2; d_gene: NA; CDR3nt: TGTGCCAGCAGCTCGAGGGTGGGTGAGCAGTTCTTC; CDR3aa: CASSSRVGEQFF
abundance: NA; j_gene: TRBJ2-7; v_gene: TRBV30; d_gene: TRBD2; CDR3nt: TGTGCCTGCCGGACTAGCGGGACCTACGAGCAGTACTTC; CDR3aa: CACRTSGTYEQYF
abundance: few; j_gene: TRBJ2-1; v_gene: TRBV7-9; d_gene: TRBD2; CDR3nt: TGTGCCAGCACCCTAGCGGGAACTCTTGGTGAGCAGTTCTTC; CDR3aa: CASTLAGTLGEQFF
abundance: NA; j_gene: TRBJ2-1; v_gene: TRBV6-5; d_gene: TRBD1; CDR3nt: TGTGCCAGCAGTTTACAGGGGGCCTATCTTGGGAAGCAGTTCTTC; CDR3aa: CASSLQGAYLGKQFF
abundance: NA; j_gene: TRBJ2-1; v_gene: TRBV29-1; d_gene: NA; CDR3nt: TGCAGCGTAGACAACAGTAGGGATGAGCAGTTCTTC; CDR3aa: CSVDNSRDEQFF
abundance: NA; j_gene: TRBJ2-7; v_gene: TRBV30; d_gene: NA; CDR3nt: TGTGCCTGGAGTGTTCCCCCTTACTACGAGCAGTACTTC; CDR3aa: CAWSVPPYYEQYF
abundance: NA; j_gene: TRBJ2-1; v_gene: TRBV27; d_gene: NA; CDR3nt: TGTGCCAGCAGACTAGGGGTCTTGCCCTACAATGAGCAGTTCTTC; CDR3aa: CASRLGVLPYNEQFF
abundance: NA; j_gene: TRBJ2-7; v_gene: TRBV4-3; d_gene: TRBD2; CDR3nt: TGCGCCAGCAGCCAAGCGTGGACTAGCGACTACGAGCAGTACTTC; CDR3aa: CASSQAWTSDYEQYF
abundance: NA; j_gene: TRBJ2-1; v_gene: TRBV19; d_gene: TRBD2; CDR3nt: TGTGCCAGTTCCTTAGGAGCGGGACTAGCAATTGGCGAGCAGTTCTTC; CDR3aa: CASSLGAGLAIGEQFF
abundance: NA; j_gene: TRBJ1-2; v_gene: TRBV12-5; d_gene: NA; CDR3nt: TGTGCTAGTGGTTTGGTACCGGGGGCGGGTTCTAACTATGGCTACACCTTC; CDR3aa: CASGLVPGAGSNYGYTF
abundance: NA; j_gene: TRBJ2-2; v_gene: TRBV24-1; d_gene: NA; CDR3nt: TGTGCCACCAGTGATTTCGAGGGCGACGGGGAGCTGTTTTTT; CDR3aa: CATSDFEGDGELFF
abundance: NA; j_gene: TRBJ2-5; v_gene: TRBV29-1; d_gene: NA; CDR3nt: TGCAGCGTTGTGGGTATTTTGGGGGAGACCCAGTACTTC; CDR3aa: CSVVGILGETQYF
abundance: few; j_gene: TRBJ1-5; v_gene: TRBV2; d_gene: NA; CDR3nt: TGTGCCAGCAAAGCAGGGTTCAATCAGCCCCAGCATTTT; CDR3aa: CASKAGFNQPQHF
abundance: NA; j_gene: TRBJ2-7; v_gene: TRBV3-1/TRBV3-2; d_gene: NA; CDR3nt: TGTGCCAGCAGCCAAGTACCGGGGACCACCTACGAGCAGTACTTC; CDR3aa: CASSQVPGTTYEQYF
abundance: NA; j_gene: TRBJ1-2; v_gene: TRBV5-1; d_gene: TRBD1; CDR3nt: TGCGCCAGCAGCTTGGCGGGACAGACGACTAACTATGGCTACACCTTC; CDR3aa: CASSLAGQTTNYGYTF
abundance: NA; j_gene: TRBJ2-3; v_gene: TRBV20-1; d_gene: TRBD2; CDR3nt: TGCAGTGCTAGTCGACTAGCGGGGCGCACAGATACGCAGTATTTT; CDR3aa: CSASRLAGRTDTQYF
abundance: NA; j_gene: TRBJ1-1; v_gene: TRBV19; d_gene: NA; CDR3nt: TGTGCCAGTAGTACGTCCCCACAGGTTTACACTGAAGCTTTCTTT; CDR3aa: CASSTSPQVYTEAFF